The rows below give T cell receptor beta chains drawn from one sample of a study of T-cell memory formation after mild COVID-19. TCRdb reanalysed the 5' RACE reads using MiXCR and keeps one entry per CDR3 protein. The repertoire includes 150,000 or so distinct CDR3 sequences, 11% of them detected once, and roughly 3.8% sits in the top ten. Sequenced material: PBMCs or a T cell subset sorted from them (not recorded which). The source is a young man who had mild COVID-19 (a few samples of this study predate the infection). Cell type and time point are not known. CDR3s include the opening cysteine and the closing phenylalanine or tryptophan. Each record gives: J gene, CDR3 length, clone size, D gene, V gene, CDR3 protein, CDR3 DNA. D genes are given only for firm matches. The listing skips clone size in some rows; elsewhere it reads once, few, many or a size class.

j_gene: TRBJ1-3
len: 14
abundance: .
d_gene: .
v_gene: TRBV20-1
CDR3aa: CSAERDSSGNTIYF
CDR3nt: TGCAGTGCCGAAAGGGACTCCTCTGGAAACACCATATATTTT

j_gene: TRBJ1-1
len: 12
abundance: few
d_gene: .
v_gene: TRBV7-2
CDR3aa: CASSFSREKAFF
CDR3nt: TGTGCCAGCAGCTTCTCCAGAGAAAAAGCTTTCTTT

j_gene: TRBJ2-6
len: 12
abundance: few
d_gene: .
v_gene: TRBV5-5
CDR3aa: CASSSRANVLTF
CDR3nt: TGTGCCAGCAGCTCGAGGGCCAACGTCCTGACTTTC

j_gene: TRBJ2-1
len: 13
abundance: few
d_gene: .
v_gene: TRBV2
CDR3aa: CASSEYSQGEQFF
CDR3nt: TGTGCCAGCAGTGAGTACTCGCAGGGTGAGCAGTTCTTC

j_gene: TRBJ1-3
len: 16
abundance: .
d_gene: .
v_gene: TRBV3-1
CDR3aa: CASSQDAVLSGNTIYF
CDR3nt: TGTGCCAGCAGCCAAGATGCCGTACTCTCTGGAAACACCATATATTTT

j_gene: TRBJ2-1
len: 10
abundance: .
d_gene: TRBD2
v_gene: TRBV7-9
CDR3aa: CASRPGGEIF
CDR3nt: TGTGCCAGCAGACCGGGGGGGGAAATCTTC

j_gene: TRBJ1-1
len: 12
abundance: .
d_gene: .
v_gene: TRBV20-1
CDR3aa: CSARAARDEAFF
CDR3nt: TGCAGTGCGAGAGCCGCGAGGGATGAAGCTTTCTTT

j_gene: TRBJ2-1
len: 17
abundance: many
d_gene: .
v_gene: TRBV24-1
CDR3aa: CATSGPTGGPRGNEQFF
CDR3nt: TGTGCCACCAGTGGTCCCACGGGGGGCCCTCGGGGGAATGAGCAGTTCTTC

j_gene: TRBJ2-5
len: 13
abundance: .
d_gene: .
v_gene: TRBV12-3/TRBV12-4
CDR3aa: CASIRGVGETQYF
CDR3nt: TGTGCCAGCATTAGGGGGGTCGGGGAGACCCAGTACTTC

j_gene: TRBJ2-6
len: 17
abundance: few
d_gene: .
v_gene: TRBV4-2
CDR3aa: CASSQESGLSGANVLTF
CDR3nt: TGTGCCAGCAGCCAAGAATCCGGGCTCTCTGGGGCCAACGTCCTGACTTTC

j_gene: TRBJ1-5
len: 15
abundance: few
d_gene: .
v_gene: TRBV4-3
CDR3aa: CASSQEFGSNQPQHF
CDR3nt: TGCGCCAGCAGCCAAGAGTTTGGGAGCAATCAGCCCCAGCATTTT

j_gene: TRBJ1-3
len: 16
abundance: many
d_gene: .
v_gene: TRBV5-1
CDR3aa: CASSLVSGIAGNTIYF
CDR3nt: TGCGCCAGCAGCTTGGTTTCTGGAATAGCGGGAAACACCATATATTTT

j_gene: TRBJ2-2
len: 14
abundance: .
d_gene: .
v_gene: TRBV18
CDR3aa: CASSPPMNTGELFF
CDR3nt: TGTGCCAGCTCACCACCGATGAACACCGGGGAGCTGTTTTTT

j_gene: TRBJ1-4
len: 14
abundance: few
d_gene: .
v_gene: TRBV20-1
CDR3aa: CSAVRPATNEKLFF
CDR3nt: TGCAGTGCCGTCCGCCCCGCAACTAATGAAAAACTGTTTTTT

j_gene: TRBJ1-2
len: 12
abundance: .
d_gene: .
v_gene: TRBV7-2
CDR3aa: CASSQSGYGYTF
CDR3nt: TGTGCCAGCAGCCAGTCGGGTTATGGCTACACCTTC

j_gene: TRBJ1-5
len: 12
abundance: many
d_gene: .
v_gene: TRBV3-1
CDR3aa: CASSQVPAVQHF
CDR3nt: TGTGCCAGCAGCCAAGTCCCAGCGGTGCAGCATTTT

j_gene: TRBJ2-2
len: 14
abundance: many
d_gene: .
v_gene: TRBV5-1
CDR3aa: CASSSTRPTGELFF
CDR3nt: TGCGCCAGCAGCTCAACGAGGCCCACCGGGGAGCTGTTTTTT

j_gene: TRBJ1-2
len: 12
abundance: few
d_gene: .
v_gene: TRBV12-3/TRBV12-4
CDR3aa: CASSRDILRYTF
CDR3nt: TGTGCCAGCAGCCGGGACATTCTTCGCTACACCTTC

j_gene: TRBJ2-5
len: 14
abundance: many
d_gene: TRBD1
v_gene: TRBV5-1
CDR3aa: CASSPTGDAETQYF
CDR3nt: TGCGCCAGCAGCCCAACAGGGGACGCGGAGACCCAGTACTTC

j_gene: TRBJ1-1
len: 14
abundance: many
d_gene: TRBD1
v_gene: TRBV5-1
CDR3aa: CASSLDRADTEAFF
CDR3nt: TGCGCCAGCAGTCTGGACAGGGCGGACACTGAAGCTTTCTTT

j_gene: TRBJ2-2
len: 18
abundance: few
d_gene: TRBD1
v_gene: TRBV4-2
CDR3aa: CASSQELGQGGDTGELFF
CDR3nt: TGTGCCAGCAGCCAAGAGTTGGGACAGGGGGGCGACACCGGGGAGCTGTTTTTT

j_gene: TRBJ1-6
len: 16
abundance: many
d_gene: TRBD1
v_gene: TRBV4-3
CDR3aa: CASSRNPGQSNSPLHF
CDR3nt: TGCGCCAGCAGCCGGAACCCGGGACAGTCTAATTCACCCCTCCACTTT

j_gene: TRBJ2-3
len: 15
abundance: many
d_gene: .
v_gene: TRBV9
CDR3aa: CASSVRGPSTDTQYF
CDR3nt: TGTGCCAGCAGCGTCCGGGGACCGAGCACAGATACGCAGTATTTT

j_gene: TRBJ1-2
len: 15
abundance: .
d_gene: .
v_gene: TRBV20-1
CDR3aa: CSASVGLYLDYGYTF
CDR3nt: TGCAGTGCTAGCGTTGGTCTTTATCTGGACTATGGCTACACCTTC

j_gene: TRBJ2-1
len: 15
abundance: .
d_gene: .
v_gene: TRBV6-2/TRBV6-3
CDR3aa: CASSPSHGGYNEQFF
CDR3nt: TGTGCCAGCAGTCCCTCCCACGGGGGCTACAATGAGCAGTTCTTC

j_gene: TRBJ1-4
len: 16
abundance: .
d_gene: TRBD1
v_gene: TRBV5-1
CDR3aa: CASSLETGGENEKLFF
CDR3nt: TGCGCCAGCAGCTTGGAGACAGGGGGCGAAAATGAAAAACTGTTTTTT

j_gene: TRBJ2-3
len: 14
abundance: .
d_gene: TRBD2
v_gene: TRBV5-1
CDR3aa: CASVLAGGTDTQYF
CDR3nt: TGCGCCAGCGTACTAGCGGGGGGAACAGATACGCAGTATTTT

j_gene: TRBJ2-3
len: 15
abundance: .
d_gene: TRBD2
v_gene: TRBV20-1
CDR3aa: CSGLAGGTWTDTQYF
CDR3nt: TGCAGTGGACTAGCGGGGGGGACGTGGACAGATACGCAGTATTTT

j_gene: TRBJ1-2
len: 12
abundance: .
d_gene: .
v_gene: TRBV18
CDR3aa: CASSNSDNGYTF
CDR3nt: TGTGCCAGCTCAAACAGTGACAATGGCTACACCTTC

j_gene: TRBJ1-2
len: 12
abundance: few
d_gene: .
v_gene: TRBV20-1
CDR3aa: CSARPSPDGYTF
CDR3nt: TGCAGTGCTAGACCCTCACCGGATGGCTACACCTTC